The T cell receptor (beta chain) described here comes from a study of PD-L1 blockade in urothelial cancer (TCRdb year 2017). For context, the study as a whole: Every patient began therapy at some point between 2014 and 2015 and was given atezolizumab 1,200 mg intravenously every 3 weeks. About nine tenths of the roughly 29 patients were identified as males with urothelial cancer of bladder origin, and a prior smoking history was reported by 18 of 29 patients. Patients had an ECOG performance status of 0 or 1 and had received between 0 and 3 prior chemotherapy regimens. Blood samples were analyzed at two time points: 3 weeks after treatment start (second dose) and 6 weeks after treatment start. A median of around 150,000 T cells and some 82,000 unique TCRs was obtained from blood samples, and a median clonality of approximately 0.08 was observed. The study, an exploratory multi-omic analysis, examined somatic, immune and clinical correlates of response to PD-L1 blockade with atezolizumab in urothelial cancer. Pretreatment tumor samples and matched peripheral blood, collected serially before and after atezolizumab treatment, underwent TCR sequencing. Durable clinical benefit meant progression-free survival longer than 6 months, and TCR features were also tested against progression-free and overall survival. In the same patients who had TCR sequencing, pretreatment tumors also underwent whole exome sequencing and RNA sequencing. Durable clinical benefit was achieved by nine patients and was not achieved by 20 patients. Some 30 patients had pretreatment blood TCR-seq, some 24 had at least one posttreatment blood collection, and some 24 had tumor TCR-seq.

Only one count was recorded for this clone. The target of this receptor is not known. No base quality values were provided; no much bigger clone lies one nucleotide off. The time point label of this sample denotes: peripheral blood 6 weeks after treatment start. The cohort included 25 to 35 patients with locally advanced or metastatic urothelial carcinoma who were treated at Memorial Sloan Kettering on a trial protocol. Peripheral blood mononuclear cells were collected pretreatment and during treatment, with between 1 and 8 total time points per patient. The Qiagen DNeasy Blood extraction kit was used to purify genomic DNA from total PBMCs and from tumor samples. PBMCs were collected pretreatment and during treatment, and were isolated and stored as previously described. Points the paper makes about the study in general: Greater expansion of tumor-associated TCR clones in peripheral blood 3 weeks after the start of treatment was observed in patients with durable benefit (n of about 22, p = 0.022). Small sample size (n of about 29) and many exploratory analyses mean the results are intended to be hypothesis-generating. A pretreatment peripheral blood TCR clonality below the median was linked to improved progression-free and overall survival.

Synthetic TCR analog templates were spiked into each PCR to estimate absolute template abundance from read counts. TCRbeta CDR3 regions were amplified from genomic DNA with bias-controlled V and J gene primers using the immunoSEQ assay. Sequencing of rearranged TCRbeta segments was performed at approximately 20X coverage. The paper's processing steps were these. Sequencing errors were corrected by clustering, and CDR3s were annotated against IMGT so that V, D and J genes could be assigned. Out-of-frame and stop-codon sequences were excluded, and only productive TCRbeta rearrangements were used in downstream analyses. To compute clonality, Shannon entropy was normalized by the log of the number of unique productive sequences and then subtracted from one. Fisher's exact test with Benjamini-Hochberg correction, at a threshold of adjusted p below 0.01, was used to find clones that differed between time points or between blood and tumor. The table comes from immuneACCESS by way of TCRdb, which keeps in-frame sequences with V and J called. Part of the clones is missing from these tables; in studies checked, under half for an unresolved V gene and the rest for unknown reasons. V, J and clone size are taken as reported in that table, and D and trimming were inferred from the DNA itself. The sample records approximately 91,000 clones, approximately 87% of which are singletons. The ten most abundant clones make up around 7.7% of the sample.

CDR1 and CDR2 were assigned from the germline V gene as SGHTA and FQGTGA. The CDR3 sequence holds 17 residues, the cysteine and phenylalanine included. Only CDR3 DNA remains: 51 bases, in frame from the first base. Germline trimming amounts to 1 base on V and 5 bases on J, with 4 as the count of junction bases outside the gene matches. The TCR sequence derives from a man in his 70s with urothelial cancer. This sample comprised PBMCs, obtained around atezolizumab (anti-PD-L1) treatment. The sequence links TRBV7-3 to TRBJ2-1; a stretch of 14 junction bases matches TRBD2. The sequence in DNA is TGTGCCAGCAGCTTAAGGGGACTAGCGGGAGTCCACAATGAGCAGTTCTTC. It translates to CASSLRGLAGVHNEQFF. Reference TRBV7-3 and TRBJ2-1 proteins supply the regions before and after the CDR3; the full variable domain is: GAGVSQTPSNKVTEKGKYVELRCDPISGHTALYWYRQSLGQGPEFLIYFQGTGAADDSGLPNDRFFAVRPEGSVSTLKIQRTERGDSAVYLCASSLRGLAGVHNEQFFGPGTRLTVL.